Listed here are 23 T cell receptor beta chains from one sample, sequenced in a study of blood T cell repertoires in COVID-19. Sequenced by immunoSEQ multiplex PCR; TCRdb stores in-frame clones only, minus some. The profile covers about 320,000 clones, with 85% appearing a single time and 1.9% taken by the ten largest. The specimen was PBMCs or T cells enriched from blood (not recorded which). The receptors shown here come from a woman in her twenties or thirties who had been exposed to COVID-19.

This chain uses TRBV7-3 with TRBJ2-2; 12 nucleotides agree with TRBD2. CDR1 SGHTA and CDR2 FQGTGA come from the germline V gene. The CDR3 totals 19 residues. V gave up 2 bases and J gave up 3 bases; unmatched junction bases: 10. The CDR3 loop reads CASSLEYTSGRTHTGELFF. DNA for the CDR3: TGTGCCAGCAGCTTAGAATATACTAGCGGGAGGACTCACACCGGGGAGCTGTTTTTT.

The V call is TRBV7-2, the J call TRBJ1-5; D may be TRBD1 (5 bases). In germline, CDR1 is SGHTA, CDR2 FQGNSA. V lost 3 bases, J lost 0 bases, and 12 bases lay in between. The CDR3 length is 16 residues. This chain's CDR3 is CASSLGRRDSNQPQHF. DNA of the CDR3: TGTGCCAGCAGCTTGGGGCGCAGGGATAGCAATCAGCCCCAGCATTTT.

The chain has TRBV20-1 and TRBJ2-2; unclear D gene. Trimming stripped 3 bases from V and 8 bases from J, with 7 bases between. From germline, CDR1 is DFQATT and CDR2 SNEGSKA (reference sequence). This CDR3 comprises 11 residues. This chain's CDR3 is CSASITGELFF. CDR3 DNA sequence: TGCAGTGCTAGCATTACTGGGGAGCTGTTTTTT.

J is TRBJ2-3 and V is TRBV29-1; 8 bases agree with TRBD2. The CDR3 is 14 amino acids. The germline V gene has CDR1 SQVTM and CDR2 ANQGSEA. V lost 4 bases, J lost 0 bases, and 3 bases stayed unmatched. The CDR3, as DNA: TGCAGCGTTGTAAGCGGGAGTAGCACAGATACGCAGTATTTT. Translated: CSVVSGSSTDTQYF.

This chain joins TRBV10-3 and TRBJ2-2; 14 bases line up with TRBD2. CDR1 is ENHRY, CDR2 SYGVKD, per germline. The CDR3 consists of 18 residues. The V and J ends lost 7 bases and 4 bases, in that order; junction bases with no gene match: 11. The CDR3 DNA reads TGTGCCATCAACTCCGGACTAGCGGGAGGCGGCGGCACCGGGGAGCTGTTTTTT. Translation gives CAINSGLAGGGGTGELFF.

This chain joins TRBV4-1 and TRBJ1-1, with D maybe TRBD1 (5 bases). This CDR3 has 14 residues. Per the germline V gene, CDR1 is MGHRA and CDR2 is YSYEKL. V lost 0 bases and J 6 bases, leaving 11 bases between the germline ends. The CDR3 coding sequence is TGCGCCAGCAGCCAAGATCCCAGGGTTCCTGAAGCTTTCTTT. Its protein is CASSQDPRVPEAFF.

This clone has only one observation. The rearrangement links TRBV19 to TRBJ1-5; 8 nucleotides align to TRBD1. The V segment lost 3 bases and the J segment 4 bases; nucleotides outside the gene matches: 2. CDR1 is LNHDA and CDR2 is SQIVND in the germline V gene (reference sequence). The CDR3 extends over 14 amino acids. The CDR3 region is CASSMDRVNQPQHF. The CDR3 nucleotides are TGTGCCAGTAGTATGGACAGGGTGAATCAGCCCCAGCATTTT.

The CDR3 DNA sequence: TGTGCCAGCAGCCCCCCAGTGGGACAGGGCCCCACCGGGGAGCTGTTTTTT. It codes for CASSPPVGQGPTGELFF. The chain is built from TRBV3-1 (or the pseudogene TRBV3-2) and TRBJ2-2, with 9 bases that match TRBD1. V was pared by 4 bases and J by 4 bases, with 10 bases of the junction left unmatched. The CDR3 contains 17 residues. Per the germline V gene, CDR1 is LGHDT and CDR2 is YNNKEL (reference sequence).

The chain carries TRBV7-3 and TRBJ2-2, with 8 bases lining up with TRBD2. The CDR3 loop spans 16 amino acids. In germline, CDR1 is SGHTA, CDR2 FQGTGA. V was clipped by 3 bases and J by 2 bases; unmatched bases: 5. The DNA for the CDR3 is TGTGCCAGCAGCTTTTCGCGGGGGGCAAACACCGGGGAGCTGTTTTTT. Protein product: CASSFSRGANTGELFF. The full variable domain, with the rest looked up from reference TRBV7-3 and TRBJ2-2, is GAGVSQTPSNKVTEKGKYVELRCDPISGHTALYWYRQSLGQGPEFLIYFQGTGAADDSGLPNDRFFAVRPEGSVSTLKIQRTERGDSAVYLCASSFSRGANTGELFFGEGSRLTVL.

CDR3 nucleotide sequence: TGTGCCAGCAGCCCCAGAGTGGGCGGGAGGGTCTACTACGAGCAGTACTTC. Protein sequence: CASSPRVGGRVYYEQYF. The gene calls are TRBV12-1 and TRBJ2-7; TRBD2 is the table's D call and was not checked against the DNA. TRBV12-1 is assigned pseudogene status. This CDR3 has 17 amino acids.

The chain couples TRBV28 to TRBJ1-5; D not certain. CDR1 and CDR2 from the germline V gene are MDHEN and SYDVKM. The CDR3 extends over 14 amino acids. V was shortened by 5 bases and J by 0 bases, with 8 bases between the two germline ends. Here the CDR3 DNA reads TGTGCCAGCAGTGAGGGATATAGCAATCAGCCCCAGCATTTT. Its translation: CASSEGYSNQPQHF.

The chain recombines TRBV2 with TRBJ2-1, with TRBD2 matching 13 bases. V dropped 5 bases and J dropped 9; count of bases not matched to a gene: 4. Germline V gene data show CDR1 as SNHLY and CDR2 as FYNNEI. This CDR3 has 14 amino acids. CDR3 amino acids: CASSRTSGRLEQFF. The CDR3 coding sequence is TGTGCCAGCAGTCGGACTAGCGGGAGACTTGAGCAGTTCTTC.

The chain recombines TRBV9 with TRBJ1-6; D ambiguous. Per the germline V gene, CDR1 is SGDLS and CDR2 is YYNGEE. This CDR3 contains 13 residues. V was trimmed by 0 bases and J by 8 bases, leaving 6 bases between them. The CDR3 DNA reads TGTGCCAGCAGCGTAGAGAGTGATTCACCCCTCCACTTT. Protein: CASSVESDSPLHF. Supplemented by reference TRBV9 and TRBJ1-6, the full variable domain reads DSGVTQTPKHLITATGQRVTLRCSPRSGDLSVYWYQQSLDQGLQFLIQYYNGEERAKGNILERFSAQQFPDLHSELNLSSLELGDSALYFCASSVESDSPLHFGNGTRLTVT.

The chain uses TRBV5-1 and TRBJ1-6; D gene uncertain. V was shortened by 5 bases and J by 0 bases, with 6 bases between the two germline ends. CDR3 length equals 14 residues. Germline V CDR1 and CDR2: SGHRS, YFSETQ. The CDR3 sequence is CASSGSSYNSPLHF. CDR3 sequence (DNA): TGCGCCAGCAGTGGGAGCTCCTATAATTCACCCCTCCACTTT.

The chain carries TRBV4-2 and TRBJ1-1; perhaps TRBD1 as D (5 bases). The CDR3 is 13 amino acids. CDR1 is LGHNA, CDR2 YNFKEQ, per germline. Trimming took 6 bases from V and 6 from J, leaving 14 bases between them. The DNA for the CDR3 is TGTGCCAGCAGGTTCGCTGGGGGGGCTGAAGCTTTCTTT. Translation: CASRFAGGAEAFF.

This clone appeared many times. The V call is TRBV6-2 or TRBV6-3, the J call TRBJ1-1, with D hard to call. The CDR3 length is 13 residues. Trimming cost V 2 bases and J 7 bases, with 11 bases left between them. Germline lookup yields CDR1 MNHEY and CDR2 SVGEGT. As DNA, the CDR3 is TGTGCCAGCAGTTACGCGGGGTCAAGTGAAGCTTTCTTT. Its translation: CASSYAGSSEAFF.

This clone was observed a single time. The chain employs TRBV5-1 and TRBJ2-7; 9 bases line up with TRBD1. CDR3 length equals 14 residues. Trimming took 2 bases from V and 2 from J; bases not matched to a gene: 2. The V gene's germline CDR1 is SGHRS and CDR2 YFSETQ. The CDR3 protein is CASSFGTGTYEQYF. The CDR3 DNA is TGCGCCAGCAGCTTTGGGACAGGGACCTACGAGCAGTACTTC.

The chain carries TRBV30 and TRBJ1-2; TRBD1 might be the D (6 bases). Germline V gene data show CDR1 as GTSNPN and CDR2 as SVGIG (reference sequence). The CDR3 extends over 16 amino acids. Trimming left V 5 bases short and J 0 bases short, with 19 bases between. CDR3 coding DNA: TGTGCCTGGGGGGATAGTGGGACATTAGCTAACTATGGCTACACCTTC. This sequence encodes CAWGDSGTLANYGYTF.

V gene TRBV10-3 combines with J gene TRBJ2-5; possible D gene TRBD2, 6 bases. Trimming took 5 bases from V and 2 from J, leaving 15 bases between them. This CDR3 has 15 residues. Per the germline V gene, CDR1 is ENHRY and CDR2 is SYGVKD. CDR3 sequence (DNA): TGTGCCATCAGTTACCCGGGAGTGGGGCAAGAGACCCAGTACTTC. Amino acid sequence: CAISYPGVGQETQYF.

Here the CDR3 DNA reads TGTGCCAGCAGTGAACACAGGGGGCCGGGGCAGTACTTC. It codes for CASSEHRGPGQYF. This rearrangement joins TRBV28 to TRBJ2-7, with TRBD1 matching 9 bases. CDR3 length: 13 amino acids. Germline V lookup: CDR1 MDHEN, CDR2 SYDVKM. Losses at the gene ends were 5 bases for V and 9 bases for J; bases not matched to a gene: 8. The complete variable domain, with remaining parts taken from reference TRBV28 and TRBJ2-7, reads DVKVTQSSRYLVKRTGEKVFLECVQDMDHENMFWYRQDPGLGLRLIYFSYDVKMKEKGDIPEGYSVSREKKERFSLILESASTNQTSMYLCASSEHRGPGQYFGPGTRLTVT.

This clone appeared a single time. The chain recombines TRBV24-1 with TRBJ2-3, with TRBD1 matching 8 bases. This CDR3 is built from 14 residues. CDR1 is KGHDR, CDR2 SFDVKD, per germline. V was pared by 4 bases and J by 1 base, with 0 bases of the junction left unmatched. CDR3 sequence reads: CATSEDRGTDTQYF. The CDR3 DNA sequence: TGTGCCACCAGTGAGGACAGGGGCACAGATACGCAGTATTTT.

Regarding this clone: A much more abundant neighbour one base away suggests this may be a read error. This chain uses TRBV27 with TRBJ1-1, with TRBD1 identical over 7 bases. V was clipped by 5 bases and J by 1 base; unmatched bases: 1. From germline, CDR1 is MNHEY and CDR2 SMNVEV (reference sequence). CDR3 size: 13 residues. The CDR3 DNA follows: TGTGCCAGCAGTAGACAGGGGAACACTGAAGCTTTCTTT. Translation: CASSRQGNTEAFF.

Here the CDR3 DNA reads TGCGCCAGCAGCCAAGGGACAGATTATGGCTACACCTTC. This codes for CASSQGTDYGYTF. The gene calls are TRBV4-3 and TRBJ1-2, with a weak D call TRBD1 (6 bases). Trimming cost V 1 base and J 5 bases, with 8 bases left between them. The CDR3 covers 13 residues. Germline V gene sequence: CDR1 LGHNA, CDR2 YSLEER.